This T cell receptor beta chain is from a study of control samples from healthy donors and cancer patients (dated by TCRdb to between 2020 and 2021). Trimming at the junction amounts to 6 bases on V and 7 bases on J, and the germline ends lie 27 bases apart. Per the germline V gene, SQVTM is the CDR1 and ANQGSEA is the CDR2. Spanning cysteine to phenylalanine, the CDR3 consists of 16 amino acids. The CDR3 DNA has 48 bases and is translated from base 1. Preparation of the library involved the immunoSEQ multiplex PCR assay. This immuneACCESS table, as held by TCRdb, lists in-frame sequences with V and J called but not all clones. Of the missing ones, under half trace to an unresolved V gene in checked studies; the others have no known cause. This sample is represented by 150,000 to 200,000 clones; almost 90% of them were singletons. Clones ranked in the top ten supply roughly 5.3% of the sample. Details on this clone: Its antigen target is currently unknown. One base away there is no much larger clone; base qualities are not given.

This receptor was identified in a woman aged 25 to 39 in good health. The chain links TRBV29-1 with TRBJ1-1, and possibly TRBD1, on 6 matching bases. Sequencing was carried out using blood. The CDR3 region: CSVRNRGGRGAYEAFF. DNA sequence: TGCAGCGTCAGAAACCGGGGCGGGCGGGGGGCTTATGAAGCTTTCTTT.